A selection of T cell receptor beta chains follows, all from one sample in a study of shared T cell receptors in the human thymus. Profiled with immunoSEQ multiplex PCR; TCRdb holds only in-frame clones, not every one. The sample has hundreds of thousands of clones; approximately 87% are singletons. The same sample was also studied in work on human thymus T cells.

Sequencing used thymocytes. The receptors shown here come from a boy under two years old with a congenital heart defect. Each CDR3 is given with its conserved first and last residue. The D gene is left open where the match is weak. The size entry is marked missing in some rows and otherwise reads once, few, many or a size class.

j_call	d_call	v_call	clone_size	cdr3_aa	cdr3_nt
TRBJ2-2	NA	TRBV30	NA	CAWSGQRSNTGELFF	TGTGCCTGGAGCGGACAGCGATCGAACACCGGGGAGCTGTTTTTT
TRBJ2-7	NA	TRBV5-6	NA	CASSLVVDRSYEQYF	TGTGCCAGCAGCTTGGTTGTTGACAGATCCTACGAGCAGTACTTC
TRBJ1-4	NA	TRBV5-1	NA	CASSLKHRVSINEKLFF	TGCGCCAGCAGCTTGAAACACAGGGTTTCAATTAATGAAAAACTGTTTTTT
TRBJ1-4	NA	TRBV4-3	NA	CASSQKGSGEGTTNEKLFF	TGCGCCAGCAGCCAAAAGGGATCAGGGGAGGGGACAACTAATGAAAAACTGTTTTTT
TRBJ1-5	NA	TRBV5-3	NA	CARSHTYQPQHF	TGTGCCAGAAGCCACACCTATCAGCCCCAGCATTTT
TRBJ2-2	TRBD2	TRBV4-3	NA	CASSHGTSGRANTGELFF	TGCGCCAGCAGCCACGGGACTAGCGGGAGGGCTAACACCGGGGAGCTGTTTTTT
TRBJ2-5	NA	TRBV30	NA	CAWSGAQGLLAETQYF	TGTGCCTGGAGTGGAGCGCAGGGTTTGTTAGCAGAGACCCAGTACTTC
TRBJ1-3	NA	TRBV19	once	CASSLTRTASGNTIYF	TGTGCCAGTAGTCTGACCCGGACAGCCTCTGGAAACACCATATATTTT
TRBJ2-1	TRBD1	TRBV28	NA	CASSWGQINEQFF	TGTGCCAGCAGTTGGGGACAGATTAATGAGCAGTTCTTC
TRBJ2-7	TRBD2	TRBV28	NA	CASSLWGVWRGIPYEQYF	TGTGCCAGCAGTTTATGGGGGGTATGGCGGGGGATTCCCTACGAGCAGTACTTC
TRBJ2-5	TRBD2	TRBV4-3	NA	CASSQTSGFVQETQYF	TGCGCCAGCAGCCAAACTAGCGGGTTTGTCCAAGAGACCCAGTACTTC
TRBJ2-6	TRBD1	TRBV4-3	once	CASSSDRGTSGANVLTF	TGCGCCAGCAGTTCCGACAGGGGAACGTCTGGGGCCAACGTCCTGACTTTC
TRBJ2-1	NA	TRBV27	NA	CASKVRDSHNEQFF	TGTGCCAGCAAGGTCCGGGACTCGCACAATGAGCAGTTCTTC
TRBJ2-7	TRBD2	TRBV4-3	NA	CASSPRTSGSYEQYF	TGCGCCAGCAGCCCACGGACTAGCGGATCCTACGAGCAGTACTTC
TRBJ1-2	NA	TRBV5-6	NA	CASSRTTPGEPLYGYTF	TGTGCCAGCAGTCGAACAACCCCAGGGGAGCCACTATATGGCTACACCTTC
TRBJ2-2	TRBD1	TRBV19	NA	CASSTGQGNTGELFF	TGTGCCAGTAGTACCGGACAGGGGAACACCGGGGAGCTGTTTTTT
TRBJ2-6	TRBD1	TRBV9	NA	CASSPRTGGSGANVLTF	TGTGCCAGCAGCCCGCGGACAGGGGGGTCTGGGGCCAACGTCCTGACTTTC
TRBJ2-7	NA	TRBV18	few	CASSPRGKSYEQYF	TGTGCCAGCTCACCTAGGGGGAAGTCCTACGAGCAGTACTTC
TRBJ2-6	NA	TRBV27	NA	CASSLRGQNSGANVLTF	TGTGCCAGCAGTCTCCGCGGTCAAAACTCTGGGGCCAACGTCCTGACTTTC
TRBJ2-1	TRBD2	TRBV7-3	NA	CASSSSGGEDNEQFF	TGTGCCAGCAGCTCTAGCGGGGGGGAAGACAATGAGCAGTTCTTC
TRBJ1-2	NA	TRBV19	NA	CASSKRTNYRTNYGYTF	TGTGCCAGTAGTAAAAGGACAAACTACCGCACTAACTATGGCTACACCTTC
TRBJ1-5	NA	TRBV6-1	once	CASTESDNQPQHF	TGTGCCAGCACCGAGAGTGACAATCAGCCCCAGCATTTT
TRBJ1-1	TRBD1	TRBV9	NA	CASSKTGGANTEAFF	TGTGCCAGCAGCAAAACAGGGGGCGCGAACACTGAAGCTTTCTTT
TRBJ2-7	NA	TRBV15	NA	CATSREEIDRTFQGEQYF	TGTGCCACCAGCAGAGAGGAGATTGACAGGACGTTTCAAGGCGAGCAGTACTTC
TRBJ1-2	NA	TRBV28	NA	CASSPRGRGFYGYTF	TGTGCCAGCAGCCCCCGGGGGAGGGGCTTCTATGGCTACACCTTC
TRBJ2-7	TRBD1	TRBV29-1	NA	CSVGTGDEQYF	TGCAGCGTCGGGACAGGGGACGAGCAGTACTTC
TRBJ2-1	NA	TRBV28	NA	CASSPTKTDSDSHEQFF	TGTGCCAGCAGTCCCACGAAGACAGATTCGGATAGCCATGAGCAGTTCTTC
TRBJ2-1	TRBD2	TRBV4-3	NA	CASSLYGGRNEQFF	TGCGCCAGCAGCCTTTACGGGGGGAGGAATGAGCAGTTCTTC
TRBJ2-7	NA	TRBV28	NA	CASNNLHSRVYEQYF	TGTGCCAGCAACAATTTACACAGTAGAGTCTACGAGCAGTACTTC
TRBJ2-1	TRBD2	TRBV15	NA	CATSRGLAGLSLNTQFF	TGTGCCACCAGCAGGGGACTAGCGGGATTGTCGCTGAACACGCAGTTCTTC
TRBJ1-2	NA	TRBV28	once	CASSYGGPNYGYTF	TGTGCCAGCAGCTACGGAGGCCCTAACTATGGCTACACCTTC
TRBJ2-3	TRBD2	TRBV5-1	once	CASSLAVWGLGTSGTDTQYF	TGCGCCAGCAGCTTGGCCGTATGGGGTTTGGGGACTAGCGGCACAGATACGCAGTATTTT
TRBJ1-3	NA	TRBV19	few	CASSPYRDKNTIYF	TGTGCCAGTAGTCCATACAGGGATAAAAACACCATATATTTT
TRBJ1-2	NA	TRBV11-2	NA	CASSFAEDVHGYTF	TGTGCCAGCAGCTTTGCCGAGGATGTCCATGGCTACACCTTC
TRBJ1-4	NA	TRBV5-5	NA	CASSIEGGARKLFF	TGTGCCAGCAGCATTGAGGGGGGGGCGCGAAAACTGTTTTTT
TRBJ2-3	NA	TRBV27	NA	CASRLGQRGDTQYF	TGTGCCAGCAGGCTGGGACAGCGGGGGGATACGCAGTATTTT
TRBJ2-5	NA	TRBV27	NA	CASSLSSLWSDETQYF	TGTGCCAGCAGTTTATCATCCCTGTGGAGCGACGAGACCCAGTACTTC
TRBJ2-5	NA	TRBV27	NA	CASSLNGGQETQYF	TGTGCCAGCAGTCTCAACGGGGGCCAAGAGACCCAGTACTTC
TRBJ1-5	TRBD1	TRBV19	NA	CASRDRPYSNQPQHF	TGTGCCAGTAGGGACAGGCCTTATAGCAATCAGCCCCAGCATTTT
TRBJ1-1	NA	TRBV2	NA	CASSVGNTEAFF	TGTGCCAGCAGTGTCGGGAACACTGAAGCTTTCTTT